These 11 T cell receptor beta chains originate from one sample sequenced in a study of blood T cells in healthy people across ages (dated by TCRdb to the mid-2010s). Libraries were prepared through 5' RACE. This sample was sequenced with an Illumina HiSeq 2500. The second PCR ran for about 6 to 12 cycles and used a J-beta primer mix along with a sample-barcoded 5' primer. The public reads were quality trimmed at Q25 with fastp and then assembled into clones with MiXCR by TCRdb, keeping productive beta chains. Entries are consolidated by CDR3 protein sequence, retaining the most common genes and DNA. A total of about 650,000 distinct CDR3 sequences appear in this sample, more than 45% of them only once. The ten largest clones add up to 13% of the sample. Sequencing was done on a sample of blood. The receptors shown here come from a woman of 80 years or more in good health.

As for this clonotype: Possible read error: a much larger clone is one base away. This sequence joins TRBV27 and TRBJ2-1, with 11 nucleotides matching TRBD2. The CDR3 is 15 amino acids. Germline V lookup: CDR1 MNHEY, CDR2 SMNVEV (reference sequence). The CDR3 DNA follows: TGTGGCAGCATAAGACTAGCGGGGCCCTACAATGAGCAGTTCTTC. Translated: CGSIRLAGPYNEQFF.

The V call is TRBV12-3 or TRBV12-4, the J call TRBJ2-5, with D unresolved. Trimming took 6 bases from V and 11 from J, leaving 25 bases between them. The CDR3 length is 15 residues. The CDR3 loop reads CASSPLGSMGNEQYF. The CDR3 DNA is TGTGCCAGCAGCCCCCTGGGTAGCATGGGCAATGAGCAGTACTTC.

This clonotype was found many times. The chain employs TRBV3-1 and TRBJ2-3, with D unclear. Deletions cut 4 bases from V and 10 bases from J, with 9 bases between. The CDR3 consists of 11 residues. The germline gives CDR1 LGHDT, CDR2 YNNKEL (reference sequence). The CDR3 DNA follows: TGTGCCAGCAGCCTCAAATTGGCGCAGTATTTT. Protein sequence: CASSLKLAQYF.

The chain uses TRBV29-1 and TRBJ2-5, with 7 bases aligning to TRBD1. The J call could be wrong; TRBJ2-7 is a better fit for the DNA end. Germline V gives CDR1 SQVTM, CDR2 ANQGSEA. The CDR3 is 14 residues long. The CDR3 loop is CSVGSSDRSYEQYF. The CDR3 region has the DNA TGCAGCGTTGGTTCTTCGGACAGGTCCTACGAGCAGTACTTC.

The chain recombines TRBV27 with TRBJ2-3; perhaps TRBD2 as D (5 bases). Trimming took 2 bases from V and 9 from J, leaving 9 bases between them. The length of the CDR3 is 12 residues. Germline V gene sequence: CDR1 MNHEY, CDR2 SMNVEV (reference sequence). The CDR3 DNA sequence: TGTGCCAGCAGTTTAGGCCCGGGGACGCAGTATTTT. This gives the protein CASSLGPGTQYF.

This sequence joins TRBV24-1 and TRBJ2-7, with D uncertain. The CDR3 spans 16 residues. Trimming cost V 2 bases and J 2 bases, with 15 bases left between them. CDR1 is KGHDR and CDR2 is SFDVKD in the germline V gene. As DNA, the CDR3 is TGTGCCACCAGTGATTCGCTATTTACATATACCTACGAGCAGTACTTC. It is translated as CATSDSLFTYTYEQYF.

This clonotype was detected only a few times. The rearrangement links TRBV7-9 to TRBJ2-7; possibly TRBD2 for D (6 bases). Germline loops: CDR1 SEHNR, CDR2 FQNEAQ (reference sequence). Deletions cut 0 bases from V and 6 bases from J, with 15 bases between. The CDR3 runs 15 residues. CDR3 coding DNA: TGTGCCAGCAGCTTAGCGGCGGGGCTAGTAATCGAGCAGTACTTC. Its protein is CASSLAAGLVIEQYF.

Of note for this clonotype: A much larger clone sits a single nucleotide away, making a read error possible. The chain has TRBV6-2 or TRBV6-3 and TRBJ2-3; the D is unclear. With 6 bases removed from V and 3 bases from J, the gap between germline ends came to 10 bases. Germline V gene lookup returns CDR1 MNHEY and CDR2 SVGEGT. The CDR3 has 13 amino acids. The CDR3 nucleotides are TGTGCCAGCAGGGTGCGGTATACAGATACGCAGTATTTT. Translation: CASRVRYTDTQYF.

The chain joins TRBV20-1 to TRBJ2-7; maybe TRBD2 (6 bases). Germline-derived CDR1 and CDR2 are DFQATT and SNEGSKA (reference sequence). The CDR3 is 13 amino acids. The V gene lost 6 bases and the J gene lost 3 bases, with 15 bases spanning the gap. In nucleotides, the CDR3 is TGCAGTGCAAAGGGGACTTTACTCTACGAGCAGTACTTC. Its translation: CSAKGTLLYEQYF.

This clonotype appeared many times. The CDR3 DNA follows: TGTGCCAGCAGTTTCGCCCCTTATTTAGCCAAAAACATTCAGTACTTC. Protein product: CASSFAPYLAKNIQYF. The gene calls are TRBV27 and TRBJ2-4; D gene unclear. The V and J ends lost 3 bases and 0 bases respectively, with 12 bases between them. The CDR3 extends over 16 amino acids. Germline values: CDR1 MNHEY, CDR2 SMNVEV (reference sequence).

This clonotype appeared many times. The rearrangement uses TRBV7-2 and TRBJ1-2; maybe TRBD1 (5 bases). V shed 5 bases and J shed 4 bases, with 14 bases lying between them. Germline CDR1 is SGHTA and CDR2 is FQGNSA. CDR3 size: 14 residues. The CDR3 region has the DNA TGTGCCAGCAGCCAAACCAGGGCAACCTATGGCTACACCTTC. This translates into CASSQTRATYGYTF.